This is a list of T cell receptor beta chains from one sample in a study of vaccination effects on CD4 cells after COVID-19. Repertoires were generated with immunoSEQ multiplex PCR, while TCRdb's copy carries only in-frame clones and drops some. The sample has 17,000 or so clones, about 70% seen once. Which antigens these TCRs recognize remains unknown. Sequencing used CD4+ T cells from PBMCs cultured with SARS-CoV-2 spike peptides, obtained after COVID-19 vaccination. These receptors originate from a human donor who received a COVID-19 vaccine. The CDR3 runs from the conserved cysteine through the conserved F or W. The order of the fields is clone size, J gene, D gene, V gene, CDR3 DNA, CDR3 protein. D genes are given only for firm matches. Clone size is stated in some rows and not others, as once, few, many or a class when expanded.

>-|TRBJ2-7|TRBD2|TRBV4-3
TGCGCCAGCAGCCAAGATATTTTTCGGGGTAGCGGGGGGTCCTACGAGCAGTACTTC
CASSQDIFRGSGGSYEQYF
>-|TRBJ1-5|TRBD1|TRBV6-2/TRBV6-3
TGTGCCAGCAGTTACCCCGGGACAGGGGCCCGCAATCAGCCCCAGCATTTT
CASSYPGTGARNQPQHF
>-|TRBJ1-1|-|TRBV28
TGTGCCAGCAGTCCTTGGTTGGAGGGTGAAGCTTTCTTT
CASSPWLEGEAFF
>-|TRBJ2-7|-|TRBV7-8
TGTGCCAGCACCGAGACAGAAAGAGGCTACGAGCAGTACTTC
CASTETERGYEQYF
>-|TRBJ1-1|-|TRBV12-3/TRBV12-4
TGTGCCAGCAGGTGGTCCGAGAACACTGAAGCTTTCTTT
CASRWSENTEAFF
>-|TRBJ1-4|TRBD1|TRBV13
TGTGCCAGCAGCCCAGGGACAGGGCGTAATGAAAAACTGTTTTTT
CASSPGTGRNEKLFF
>-|TRBJ2-3|TRBD1|TRBV24-1
TGTGCCACCAGGGACAGGGTGACAGATACGCAGTATTTT
CATRDRVTDTQYF
>-|TRBJ2-7|-|TRBV9
TGTGCCAGCAGCGTAGGCCCGGACGTCCGCTCCTACGAGCAGTACTTC
CASSVGPDVRSYEQYF
>-|TRBJ2-1|TRBD2|TRBV18
TGTGCCAGCTCACCACCAGCTAGCGGGAGTGCCTCCTACAATGAGCAGTTCTTC
CASSPPASGSASYNEQFF
>-|TRBJ1-1|-|TRBV7-2
TGTGCCAGCAGCTTAGCCGGCGGAGGGGGTCCAGCTTTCTTT
CASSLAGGGGPAFF
>-|TRBJ2-3|-|TRBV2
TGTGCCAGCAGCGGGATTAGCACAGATACGCAGTATTTT
CASSGISTDTQYF
>large|TRBJ1-1|-|TRBV28
TGTGCCAGCCAACAGCGGAGACAGGTCGCTGAAGCTTTCTTT
CASQQRRQVAEAFF
>few|TRBJ2-7|-|TRBV4-2
TGTGCCAGCAGCCCCAGCGCCGGGACACAAGGAGGAGCCTACGAGCAGTACTTC
CASSPSAGTQGGAYEQYF
>-|TRBJ1-2|TRBD1|TRBV27
TGTGCCAGCAGAAGAACCCAATCCCCGGGACAGGAGTATGGCTACACCTTC
CASRRTQSPGQEYGYTF
>-|TRBJ2-1|-|TRBV3-1/TRBV3-2
TGTGCCAGCAGTCCCGACCCCGCCAATGAGCAGTTCTTC
CASSPDPANEQFF
>-|TRBJ2-2|-|TRBV28
TGTGCCAGCAGTGCCACCGCTGCGGCGAGCACCGGGGAGCTGTTTTTT
CASSATAAASTGELFF
>-|TRBJ2-3|TRBD2|TRBV18
TGTGCCAGCTCATACGGGACTATGAGAACAGATACGCAGTATTTT
CASSYGTMRTDTQYF
>-|TRBJ1-6|-|TRBV15
TGTGCCACCAACCGGGGTATTAATAATTCACCCCTCCACTTT
CATNRGINNSPLHF
>-|TRBJ2-7|TRBD1|TRBV20-1
TGCAGTGCTACTGACAGGGGTTACGCCTACGAGCAGTACTTC
CSATDRGYAYEQYF
>-|TRBJ2-7|-|TRBV2
TGTGCCAGCAACTTTCTGGACAGCTCCTACGAGCAGTACTTC
CASNFLDSSYEQYF
>medium-sized|TRBJ1-2|-|TRBV4-2
TGTGCCAGCAGCCAAGATAGAGCGGCCAATACCTATGGCTACACCTTC
CASSQDRAANTYGYTF
>-|TRBJ2-2|TRBD1|TRBV9
TGTGCCAGCAGCGTCACAGGGGGCACCGGGGAGCTGTTTTTT
CASSVTGGTGELFF